The 13 T cell receptor beta chains given below trace back to one sample, sequenced in a study of cytomegalovirus exposure and HLA in healthy donors (dated by TCRdb to 2016 to 2017). The library relied on the immunoSEQ multiplex PCR assay. The multiplex PCR relied on a mix of 60 forward primers for TCR Vbeta segments and 13 reverse primers for TCR Jbeta segments. Drawn from immuneACCESS, this table holds only the in-frame rearrangements with V and J called that TCRdb kept. Clones are partly lost; checked studies trace under half to an unresolved V gene and leave the rest unexplained. This sample lists about 200,000 clones; about 79% were detected once. The ten largest account for roughly 0.1% of the sample. Sequences were obtained from PBMCs. These receptors originate from a boy aged 2 to 10 in good health and CMV-seronegative.

This chain connects TRBV10-2 to TRBJ2-2; D may be TRBD2 (6 bases). The germline V and J ends were trimmed by 3 bases and 8 bases, with 19 bases remaining between them. The CDR3 has 16 amino acids. The V gene's germline CDR1 is WSHSY and CDR2 SAAADI. The DNA of the CDR3 is TGCGCCAGCAGTGATAGTGGTTGGGGCGGGGATGGGGAGCTGTTTTTT. Amino acid sequence: CASSDSGWGGDGELFF.

This sequence joins TRBV30 and TRBJ1-6; D is undetermined. Germline loops: CDR1 GTSNPN, CDR2 SVGIG (reference sequence). Trimming took 1 base from V and 9 from J, leaving 13 bases between them. The CDR3 length is 14 residues. The CDR3 DNA reads TGTGCCTGGAGTGCCACCACGGTAGTTTCACCCCTCCACTTT. It specifies CAWSATTVVSPLHF.

The chain recombines TRBV7-9 with TRBJ2-7; a weak D match, TRBD2 (6 bases). Trimming shortened V by 2 bases and J by 6 bases, and 14 bases separated the two germline ends. CDR1 and CDR2 from the germline V gene are SEHNR and FQNEAQ (reference sequence). CDR3 length: 14 amino acids. CDR3 sequence (DNA): TGTGCCAGCAGCTTATCCTCTTACGGGGGCGAGCAGTACTTC. It codes for CASSLSSYGGEQYF.

The chain combines TRBV16 with TRBJ2-7, with D possibly TRBD1 on 6 matching bases. Germline assignment: CDR1 KGHSY and CDR2 FQNENV. V lost 0 bases and J 6 bases, leaving 12 bases between the germline ends. CDR3 length: 14 amino acids. The CDR3 region is CASSQSEGVSEQYF. The CDR3 DNA reads as TGTGCCAGCAGCCAATCCGAGGGGGTAAGCGAGCAGTACTTC.

V usage is TRBV7-8 and J usage is TRBJ1-2; weak D call: TRBD1 (5 bases). CDR3 length: 16 amino acids. Germline CDR1 reads SGHVS; CDR2 reads FQNEAQ. Trimming stripped 6 bases from V and 0 bases from J, with 17 bases between. CDR3 region: CASSPRGRATNYGYTF. The CDR3 DNA reads TGTGCCAGCAGTCCCCGAGGCAGGGCAACTAACTATGGCTACACCTTC.

The chain uses TRBV4-3 and TRBJ2-2; TRBD2 is a possible D gene (6 bases). The length of the CDR3 is 15 residues. Germline-derived CDR1 and CDR2 are LGHNA and YSLEER. V gave up 4 bases and J gave up 4 bases, with 13 bases separating them. In DNA, the CDR3 is TGCGCCAGCAGCCCCGGACGGAGGGGCACCGGGGAGCTGTTTTTT. Amino acid sequence: CASSPGRRGTGELFF.

The chain has TRBV29-1 and TRBJ1-3; TRBD1 aligns across 8 bases. Looked up from germline, CDR1 is SQVTM and CDR2 is ANQGSEA. The length of the CDR3 is 14 residues. Trimming cost V 4 bases and J 3 bases; bases outside gene matches: 5. The CDR3 region is CSVVPGGFGNTIYF. The CDR3 DNA follows: TGCAGCGTTGTGCCAGGGGGCTTTGGAAACACCATATATTTT.

The J gene is TRBJ2-7, the V gene TRBV27; 8 bases map to TRBD1. Germline values: CDR1 MNHEY, CDR2 SMNVEV (reference sequence). This CDR3 spans 15 amino acids. V trimming: 6 bases; J trimming: 1 base; junction bases outside the gene matches: 8. In nucleotides, the CDR3 is TGTGCCAGCAGGGACAGGGCCGTAGAATCCTACGAGCAGTACTTC. This gives the protein CASRDRAVESYEQYF.

The chain combines TRBV10-1 with TRBJ2-2; 7 bases line up with TRBD2. The CDR3 consists of 16 residues. Germline CDR1 and CDR2: WNHNN and SYGVQD (reference sequence). After removal of 2 bases from V and 0 bases from J, the junction contained 3 bases not matched to a gene. This CDR3 is CASSENGGANTGELFF. In DNA, the CDR3 is TGCGCCAGCAGTGAGAATGGGGGGGCGAACACCGGGGAGCTGTTTTTT.

This chain joins TRBV7-9 and TRBJ2-7; TRBD1 matches at 7 bases. V dropped 5 bases and J dropped 5; count of bases not matched to a gene: 9. The CDR3 extends over 14 amino acids. Germline lookup yields CDR1 SEHNR and CDR2 FQNEAQ (reference sequence). The CDR3 nucleotides are TGTGCCAGCAGCGATTCGGGACAGCCCCACGAGCAGTACTTC. This translates into CASSDSGQPHEQYF.

This clone was seen a handful of times. V and J are TRBV4-1 and TRBJ2-7, with D possibly matching TRBD1 (6 bases). The CDR3 is 16 amino acids. V lost 3 bases and J lost 4, with 19 bases in between. Germline values: CDR1 MGHRA, CDR2 YSYEKL. CDR3 DNA sequence: TGCGCCAGCAGCCACCCCGGGACAAGGGTGCGGTACGAGCAGTACTTC. It is translated as CASSHPGTRVRYEQYF.

The chain has TRBV7-9 and TRBJ1-2; D unresolved. CDR1 and CDR2 from the germline V gene are SEHNR and FQNEAQ (reference sequence). There are 13 residues in the CDR3. V shed 3 bases and J shed 4 bases, with 9 bases lying between them. CDR3 loop: CASSFAGSYGYTF. The CDR3 bases are TGTGCCAGCAGCTTTGCCGGGAGCTATGGCTACACCTTC.

This clone was seen more than once but under ten times. The chain employs TRBV29-1 and TRBJ2-5, with 11 bases lining up with TRBD1. The CDR3 totals 14 residues. Germline CDR1 reads SQVTM; CDR2 reads ANQGSEA. V trimming: 4 bases; J trimming: 4 bases; junction bases outside the gene matches: 5. The CDR3 coding sequence is TGCAGCGTTGGGACAGGGGGCGCGGGAGAGACCCAGTACTTC. Its protein product is CSVGTGGAGETQYF.